These 23 T cell receptor beta chains were all obtained from the same sample, sequenced in a study of T cells in Graves' hyperthyroidism and ophthalmopathy. Amplified TCR beta CDR3 regions came from RNA transcripts. The HTBI primer set was used in a first-round RT-PCR of the TCR CDR3. TCRdb recomputed calls from the multiplex PCR reads with MiXCR, one row per CDR3 protein. The sample includes 500,000 to 650,000 distinct CDR3 sequences, around 15% of them seen just once. Sequenced sample: blood. The receptors come from a woman in her forties with Graves' hyperthyroidism.

At least ten counts were recorded for this clonotype. The chain carries TRBV7-8 and TRBJ1-1, with a weak D call TRBD1 (6 bases). Germline V CDR1 and CDR2: SGHVS, FQNEAQ. The CDR3 has 17 residues. The V end was cut by 1 base, the J end by 3 bases, with 18 bases between. The CDR3 spells CASSLVVGGAWYTEAFF. Here the CDR3 DNA reads TGTGCCAGCAGCTTAGTGGTCGGGGGCGCGTGGTACACTGAAGCTTTCTTT.

The gene calls are TRBV10-3 and TRBJ2-1; maybe TRBD2 (6 bases). The germline V gene encodes CDR1 ENHRY and CDR2 SYGVKD. V was trimmed by 0 bases and J by 4 bases, leaving 13 bases between them. This CDR3 is built from 16 residues. This CDR3 reads CAISESWGLTYNEQFF. The CDR3 nucleotides read TGTGCCATCAGTGAGTCTTGGGGACTTACGTACAATGAGCAGTTCTTC.

This clonotype came up a few times. V gene TRBV7-9 combines with J gene TRBJ2-3, with 9 positions matching TRBD1. Germline loops: CDR1 SEHNR, CDR2 FQNEAQ (reference sequence). The CDR3 sequence is 15 residues long. Trimming took 10 bases from V and 4 from J; bases not matched to a gene: 12. The CDR3 is CAILEQGAESDTQYF. CDR3 sequence (DNA): TGTGCCATATTAGAACAGGGGGCGGAATCAGATACGCAGTATTTT. The full variable domain, rest sourced from reference TRBV7-9 and TRBJ2-3, is DTGVSQNPRHKITKRGQNVTFRCDPISEHNRLYWYRQTLGQGPEFLTYFQNEAQLEKSRLLSDRFSAERPKGSFSTLEIQRTEQGDSAMYLCAILEQGAESDTQYFGPGTRLTVL.

This clonotype has a count of ten or more. The rearrangement uses TRBV7-2 and TRBJ1-5, with 9 bases that match TRBD1. This CDR3 has 15 amino acids. Unmatched junction bases numbered 7, after V lost 5 bases and J lost 5 bases. Looked up from germline, CDR1 is SGHTA and CDR2 is FQGNSA. CDR3 nucleotides: TGTGCCAGCAGCCTCGGACAGGGGTACTATCAGCCCCAGCATTTT. Its protein product is CASSLGQGYYQPQHF.

Only a few counts were recorded for this clonotype. This chain's CDR3 is CASSRGTSGRAGDTQYF. CDR3 coding DNA: TGTGCCAGCAGTCGGGGGACTAGCGGGAGGGCCGGAGATACGCAGTATTTT. This chain joins TRBV12-3 or TRBV12-4 and TRBJ2-3; 16 bases align to TRBD2. The length of the CDR3 is 17 residues. Germline trimming cut 5 bases from V and 5 bases from J; bases unmatched to any gene: 7.

This clonotype was counted ten times or more. V gene TRBV7-2 combines with J gene TRBJ2-5; 9 bases fit TRBD1. The V gene end was trimmed by 6 bases and the J gene end by 5 bases; junction bases not matched to a gene: 7. The CDR3 extends over 14 amino acids. The germline CDR1 and CDR2 sequences are SGHTA and FQGNSA. Written as DNA, the CDR3 is TGTGCCAGCAGACGTGGGACAGGGTCGGAGACCCAGTACTTC. This encodes CASRRGTGSETQYF.

This clonotype has ten or more counts. The V gene is TRBV12-3 or TRBV12-4, the J gene TRBJ2-5, with 12 bases identical to TRBD2. The CDR3 is 18 residues long. The junction had 9 bases not matched to a gene; V was cut back by 2 bases and J by 2 bases. CDR3 sequence reads: CASSLTGLAGDNQETQYF. For the CDR3, the DNA is TGTGCCAGCAGTTTAACGGGACTAGCGGGCGACAATCAAGAGACCCAGTACTTC.

This clonotype was counted only a few times. The chain carries TRBV25-1 and TRBJ1-6; D is undetermined. The length of the CDR3 is 16 residues. Germline assignment: CDR1 MGHDK and CDR2 SYGVNS. V was shortened by 5 bases and J by 0 bases, with 11 bases between the two germline ends. The CDR3 nucleotides read TGTGCCAGCAGTAGTGGGTATAACTCCTATAATTCACCCCTCCACTTT. As protein: CASSSGYNSYNSPLHF. The whole variable domain, filled in from reference TRBV25-1 and TRBJ1-6, reads EADIYQTPRYLVIGTGKKITLECSQTMGHDKMYWYQQDPGMELHLIHYSYGVNSTEKGDLSSESTVSRIRTEHFPLTLESARPSHTSQYLCASSSGYNSYNSPLHFGNGTRLTVT.

At least ten counts were recorded for this clonotype. The gene calls are TRBV28 and TRBJ2-7, with D perhaps TRBD2 (6 bases). CDR3 length equals 15 residues. The germline gives CDR1 MDHEN, CDR2 SYDVKM. Trimming cost V 5 bases and J 3 bases, with 17 bases left between them. CDR3 protein: CASSPPVGGGYEQYF. The DNA for the CDR3 is TGTGCCAGCAGTCCACCTGTCGGGGGTGGCTACGAGCAGTACTTC.

The chain uses TRBV27 and TRBJ2-2; TRBD2 aligns across 11 bases. J lost 4 bases, V lost 4 bases, and 8 bases had no gene match. This CDR3 is built from 17 residues. CDR1 is MNHEY and CDR2 is SMNVEV in the germline V gene (reference sequence). Here the CDR3 reads CASSSTGTSGATGELFF. The CDR3 DNA follows: TGTGCCAGCAGTTCAACCGGGACTAGCGGCGCCACCGGGGAGCTGTTTTTT.

This clonotype came up many times. The chain has TRBV9 and TRBJ1-2, with a possible D match to TRBD1 (5 bases). CDR1 SGDLS and CDR2 YYNGEE come from the germline V gene. The CDR3 is made up of 16 amino acids. V was shortened by 2 bases and J by 4 bases, with 18 bases between the two germline ends. CDR3 region: CASSVDGGEAGYGYTF. CDR3 coding DNA: TGTGCCAGCAGCGTCGATGGGGGGGAAGCGGGCTATGGCTACACCTTC. Based on the CDR3 plus reference TRBV9 and TRBJ1-2, the full variable domain is DSGVTQTPKHLITATGQRVTLRCSPRSGDLSVYWYQQSLDQGLQFLIQYYNGEERAKGNILERFSAQQFPDLHSELNLSSLELGDSALYFCASSVDGGEAGYGYTFGSGTRLTVV.

This clonotype was recorded many times. The CDR3: CASSGGFLSNQPQHF. CDR3 nucleotides: TGTGCCAGCAGTGGGGGATTCCTTAGCAATCAGCCCCAGCATTTT. The V and J genes are TRBV27 and TRBJ1-5; possibly TRBD1 for D (5 bases). This CDR3 has 15 residues. Germline V gives CDR1 MNHEY, CDR2 SMNVEV (reference sequence). V was clipped by 5 bases and J by 0 bases, with 11 bases between them.

This clonotype was recorded once. Given a much more abundant clone one base away, this may be a read error. V gene TRBV12-3 or TRBV12-4 combines with J gene TRBJ1-2, with a tentative D call TRBD1 (6 bases). The CDR3 has 11 amino acids. With 7 bases removed from V and 6 bases from J, the gap between germline ends came to 9 bases. CDR3 DNA sequence: TGTGCCAGCAACTACAGGGATGGCTACACCTTC. It specifies CASNYRDGYTF.

This clonotype has a count of ten or more. V gene TRBV28 combines with J gene TRBJ2-7; D uncertain. In germline, CDR1 is MDHEN, CDR2 SYDVKM. The ends were cut back, 5 bases at V and 2 bases at J, with 19 bases in the middle. The CDR3 is 16 amino acids. CDR3 bases: TGTGCCAGCAGTGCCACCGACGGACGTCTGCCCTACGAGCAGTACTTC. This gives the protein CASSATDGRLPYEQYF.

This clonotype has ten or more counts. V gene TRBV3-1 combines with J gene TRBJ2-1, with 9 nucleotides matching TRBD2. The junction had 19 bases not matched to a gene; V was cut back by 0 bases and J by 7 bases. Germline-derived CDR1 and CDR2 are LGHDT and YNNKEL (reference sequence). The CDR3 is 20 amino acids. CDR3 sequence reads: CASSQDLLTGLAGSGNEQFF. The CDR3 nucleotides are TGTGCCAGCAGCCAAGATTTATTAACAGGGCTAGCGGGATCGGGGAATGAGCAGTTCTTC.

The gene calls are TRBV25-1 and TRBJ2-3; perhaps TRBD1 as D (6 bases). CDR3 size: 13 residues. The germline CDR1 and CDR2 sequences are MGHDK and SYGVNS. The V and J ends lost 5 bases and 4 bases respectively, with 10 bases between them. The DNA of the CDR3 is TGTGCCAGCAGTCAGCCAGGGGCAGATACGCAGTATTTT. Amino acid sequence: CASSQPGADTQYF.

This clonotype was detected a few times. The genes are TRBV12-3 or TRBV12-4 and TRBJ2-7; D uncertain. The CDR3 is made up of 11 amino acids. V lost 5 bases and J 6 bases, leaving 8 bases between the germline ends. Here the CDR3 DNA reads TGTGCCAGCAGTCGACAACTCGAGCAGTACTTC. Translation: CASSRQLEQYF.

The chain carries TRBV5-1 and TRBJ1-5, with D unclear. The CDR3 covers 14 residues. The germline V and J ends were trimmed by 4 bases and 6 bases, with 14 bases remaining between them. Germline loops: CDR1 SGHRS, CDR2 YFSETQ. DNA for the CDR3: TGCGCCAGCAGCCCAGGACCGGGATCTCAGCCCCAGCATTTT. Translation: CASSPGPGSQPQHF.

This clonotype was seen at least ten times. The V gene is TRBV20-1, the J gene TRBJ2-7; D remains ambiguous. The CDR3 has 11 residues. CDR1 and CDR2 (germline): DFQATT, SNEGSKA (reference sequence). The V end lost 3 bases, the J end lost 4 bases, and 7 bases lay between the germline ends. The CDR3 protein is CSASMSYEQYF. The CDR3 region has the DNA TGCAGTGCTAGTATGAGTTACGAGCAGTACTTC.

This clonotype was observed many times. The rearrangement uses TRBV24-1 and TRBJ1-1, with TRBD1 as a possible D gene (5 bases). CDR1 and CDR2 from the germline V gene are KGHDR and SFDVKD. V lost 2 bases to trimming and J lost 0 bases, with 18 bases between them. This CDR3 has 18 residues. Here the CDR3 reads CATSDSGQEYPVNTEAFF. In DNA form, the CDR3 reads TGTGCCACCAGTGATTCGGGGCAGGAGTACCCGGTGAACACTGAAGCTTTCTTT.

This clonotype came up many times. The chain recombines TRBV24-1 with TRBJ2-5; 7 bases are shared with TRBD1. V dropped 6 bases and J dropped 2; count of bases not matched to a gene: 2. This CDR3 spans 13 amino acids. Looked up from germline, CDR1 is KGHDR and CDR2 is SFDVKD. CDR3 sequence reads: CATSTGQQETQYF. In DNA form, the CDR3 reads TGTGCCACCAGTACGGGACAGCAAGAGACCCAGTACTTC.

This clonotype has just a few counts. The rearrangement links TRBV12-3 or TRBV12-4 to TRBJ1-5; D possibly corresponds to TRBD1 (6 bases). V shed 2 bases and J shed 0 bases, with 11 bases lying between them. The CDR3 is 16 amino acids. This chain's CDR3 is CASSLSGAPSNQPQHF. CDR3 bases: TGTGCCAGCAGTTTATCAGGGGCTCCTAGCAATCAGCCCCAGCATTTT.

The table lists this clonotype with a few counts. CDR3 sequence (DNA): TGTGCCAGCAGTGAAGAAGGCAGGGGGCGGGACTATGGCTACACCTTC. Translating it yields CASSEEGRGRDYGYTF. The chain couples TRBV6-1 to TRBJ1-2; 8 bases map to TRBD1. The CDR3 has 16 amino acids. The ends lost 1 base at V and 3 bases at J; junction bases unmatched: 7. CDR1 and CDR2 from the germline V gene are MNHNS and SASEGT.